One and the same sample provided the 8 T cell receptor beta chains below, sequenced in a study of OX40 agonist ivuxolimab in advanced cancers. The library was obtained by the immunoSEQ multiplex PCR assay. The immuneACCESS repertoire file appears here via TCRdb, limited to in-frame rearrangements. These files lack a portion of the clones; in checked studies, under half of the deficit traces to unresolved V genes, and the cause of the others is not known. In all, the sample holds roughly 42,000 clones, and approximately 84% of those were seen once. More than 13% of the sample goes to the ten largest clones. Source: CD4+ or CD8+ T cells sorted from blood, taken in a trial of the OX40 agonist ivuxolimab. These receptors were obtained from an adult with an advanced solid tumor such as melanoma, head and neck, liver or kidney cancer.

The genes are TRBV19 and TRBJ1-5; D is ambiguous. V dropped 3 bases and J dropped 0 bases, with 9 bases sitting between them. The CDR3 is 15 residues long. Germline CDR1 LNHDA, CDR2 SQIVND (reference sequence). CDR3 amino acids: CASSITMYSNQPQHF. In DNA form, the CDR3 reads TGTGCCAGTAGTATTACAATGTATAGCAATCAGCCCCAGCATTTT.

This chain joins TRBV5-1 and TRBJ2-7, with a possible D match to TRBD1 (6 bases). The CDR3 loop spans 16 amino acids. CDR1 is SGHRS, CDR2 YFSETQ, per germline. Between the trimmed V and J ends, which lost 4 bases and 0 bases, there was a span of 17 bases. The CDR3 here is CASSAQEGGSSYEQYF. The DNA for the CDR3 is TGCGCCAGCAGCGCCCAGGAAGGGGGAAGCTCCTACGAGCAGTACTTC.

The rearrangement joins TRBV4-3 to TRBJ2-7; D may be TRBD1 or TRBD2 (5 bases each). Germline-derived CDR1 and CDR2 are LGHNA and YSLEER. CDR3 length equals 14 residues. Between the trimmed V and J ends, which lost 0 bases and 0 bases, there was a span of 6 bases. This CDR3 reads CASSQERGSYEQYF. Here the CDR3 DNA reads TGCGCCAGCAGCCAAGAGAGGGGCTCCTACGAGCAGTACTTC.

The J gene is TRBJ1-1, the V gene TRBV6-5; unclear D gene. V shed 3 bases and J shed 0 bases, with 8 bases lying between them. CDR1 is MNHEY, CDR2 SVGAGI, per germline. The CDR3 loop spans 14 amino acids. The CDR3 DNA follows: TGTGCCAGCAGTTATACGGGCATGAACACTGAAGCTTTCTTT. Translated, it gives CASSYTGMNTEAFF.

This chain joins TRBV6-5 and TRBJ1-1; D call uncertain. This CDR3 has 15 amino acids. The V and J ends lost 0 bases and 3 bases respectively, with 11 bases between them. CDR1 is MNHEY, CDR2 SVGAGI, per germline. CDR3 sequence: CASSYSAAGYTEAFF. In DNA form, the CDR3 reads TGTGCCAGCAGTTACTCTGCAGCGGGATACACTGAAGCTTTCTTT.

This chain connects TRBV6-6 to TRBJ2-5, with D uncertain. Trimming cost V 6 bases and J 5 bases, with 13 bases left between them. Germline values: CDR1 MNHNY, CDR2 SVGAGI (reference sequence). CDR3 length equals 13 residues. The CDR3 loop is CASSPLVLETQYF. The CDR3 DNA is TGTGCCAGCAGCCCCTTGGTGTTGGAGACCCAGTACTTC.

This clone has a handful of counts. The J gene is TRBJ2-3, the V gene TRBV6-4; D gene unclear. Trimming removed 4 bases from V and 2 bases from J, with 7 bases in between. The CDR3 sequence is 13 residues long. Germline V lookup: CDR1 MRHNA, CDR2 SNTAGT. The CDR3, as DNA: TGTGCCAGCAGTGCAGCGAACACAGATACGCAGTATTTT. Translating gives CASSAANTDTQYF.

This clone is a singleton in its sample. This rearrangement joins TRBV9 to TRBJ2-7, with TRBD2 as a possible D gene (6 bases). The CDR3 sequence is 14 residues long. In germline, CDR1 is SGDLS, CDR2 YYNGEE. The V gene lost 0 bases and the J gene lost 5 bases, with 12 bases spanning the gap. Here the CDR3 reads CASSVGLGGHEQYF. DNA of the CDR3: TGTGCCAGCAGCGTAGGACTGGGGGGACACGAGCAGTACTTC.